One T cell receptor beta chain is described in this entry. Antigen unknown. The record originates from a study of glioma-infiltrating T cells after dendritic cell vaccination. The overall study: Dendritic cell vaccination trial patients had either newly diagnosed or recurrent glioblastoma. Findings and caveats of the study: Higher TCR clonality did not directly relate to longer survival.

Looked up from germline, CDR1 is MNHEY and CDR2 is SVGAGI. Trimming pared 4 bases from V and 8 bases from J, leaving 6 bases between. The CDR3 contains 12 residues. The time point: after dendritic cell vaccination, including at tumor progression/relapse. Libraries were prepared by immunoSEQ multiplex PCR; TCRdb keeps only in-frame clonotypes and omits some of them. The sample lists 90,000 to 95,000 clones, 75% to 85% occurring once. The J gene is TRBJ1-6, the V gene TRBV6-5; no definite D call. The sample was blood, taken after dendritic cell vaccination. The sequence derives from a human donor with glioblastoma. The CDR3 sequence is CASSSRDSPLHF. The DNA of the CDR3 is TGTGCCAGCAGTTCGAGAGATTCACCCCTCCACTTT.